The next 23 T cell receptor beta chains were all read from a single sample in a study of T cell repertoires in cytomegalovirus infection. Each CDR3 protein is one row after TCRdb ran MiXCR on the reads. This sample has tens of thousands of distinct CDR3 sequences, with around 28% found just once. Their recognized antigens are unknown. The specimen comprised CD8+ T cells from cultured PBMCs, sampled from culture after CMV antigen stimulation. All receptors derive from a human donor in good health (CMV status not recorded). Some clones in this sample may be carry-over from other donors' samples.

V and J are TRBV27 and TRBJ2-5; D ambiguous. The CDR3 spans 11 residues. The germline CDR1 and CDR2 sequences are MNHEY and SMNVEV (reference sequence). V was cut by 3 bases and J by 4 bases, with 3 bases left in between. CDR3 protein: CASSFAETQYF. CDR3 nucleotide sequence: TGTGCCAGCAGTTTCGCAGAGACCCAGTACTTC.

The chain has TRBV6-8 and TRBJ2-7, with 7 positions matching TRBD2. This CDR3 is 13 amino acids long. J lost 5 bases, V lost 5 bases, and 6 bases had no gene match. Germline CDR1 and CDR2: MNHGY and SAAAGT. The CDR3 is CASSAAGVNEQYF. CDR3 DNA: TGTGCCAGCAGTGCCGCGGGAGTGAACGAGCAGTACTTC.

This chain joins TRBV10-3 and TRBJ2-1; 11 bases fit TRBD2. V trimming: 4 bases; J trimming: 7 bases; junction bases outside the gene matches: 12. The CDR3 has 17 residues. Germline values: CDR1 ENHRY, CDR2 SYGVKD. The CDR3 spells CAISGTTSGVFGNEQFF. The CDR3 region has the DNA TGTGCCATCAGTGGGACGACTAGCGGGGTCTTTGGGAATGAGCAGTTCTTC.

This clonotype was picked up a small number of times. V is TRBV12-3 or TRBV12-4 and J is TRBJ2-6; D remains ambiguous. The CDR3 loop spans 15 amino acids. Trimming removed 5 bases from V and 2 bases from J, with 10 bases in between. The CDR3 is CASSDMGTGANVLTF. The CDR3 DNA reads TGTGCCAGCAGTGACATGGGTACTGGGGCCAACGTCCTGACTTTC.

A few counts support this clonotype. CDR3 protein: CASSRGMTDTYRGYTF. CDR3 in DNA: TGTGCCAGCAGCCGAGGGATGACAGATACCTATCGGGGCTACACCTTC. J is TRBJ1-2 and V is TRBV7-9, with a tentative D call TRBD1 (5 bases). Deletions cut 5 bases from V and 8 bases from J, with 24 bases between. The CDR3 is made up of 16 amino acids. CDR1 and CDR2 (germline): SEHNR, FQNEAQ (reference sequence).

CDR3 region: CASSILAVGNTIYF. In DNA, the CDR3 is TGTGCCAGTAGTATTTTGGCGGTCGGGAACACCATATATTTT. The rearrangement links TRBV19 to TRBJ1-3; the D is unclear. The CDR3 runs to 14 residues. The V end was cut by 3 bases, the J end by 7 bases, with 13 bases between. Germline CDR1 and CDR2: LNHDA and SQIVND (reference sequence).

The J gene is TRBJ2-1, the V gene TRBV6-2 or TRBV6-3; the match to TRBD2 covers 13 bases. CDR1 and CDR2 from the germline V gene are MNHEY and SVGEGT. With 3 bases clipped from V and 7 bases from J, the junction kept 6 bases outside the gene matches. The CDR3 extends over 16 amino acids. CDR3 in DNA: TGTGCCAGCAGTTATGTCCCGGGACTAGCGGGAAATGAGCAGTTCTTC. Translating gives CASSYVPGLAGNEQFF.

This clonotype came up a few times. This sequence joins TRBV20-1 and TRBJ2-3; D is uncertain. Per germline, CDR1 DFQATT and CDR2 SNEGSKA (reference sequence). The CDR3 is 13 residues long. The V end was cut by 0 bases, the J end by 2 bases, with 6 bases between. CDR3 nucleotides: TGCAGTGCTAGAGATCGCTCCACAGATACGCAGTATTTT. Translation: CSARDRSTDTQYF.

This clonotype was counted ten times or more. The rearrangement joins TRBV7-2 to TRBJ2-1; 7 nucleotides line up with TRBD2. The V gene's germline CDR1 is SGHTA and CDR2 FQGNSA. Trimming at V came to 1 base and at J to 7 bases, leaving 10 bases not matched to a gene. The CDR3 runs 16 residues. As DNA, the CDR3 is TGTGCCAGCAGCTTAGACGGGAGGAATCCCTTTAATGAGCAGTTCTTC. It specifies CASSLDGRNPFNEQFF.

V and J are TRBV27 and TRBJ1-6; no clear D. The CDR3 totals 16 residues. Trimming cost V 5 bases and J 0 bases, with 11 bases left between them. Germline loops: CDR1 MNHEY, CDR2 SMNVEV (reference sequence). CDR3 region: CASSPPRDSYNSPLHF. CDR3 nucleotide sequence: TGTGCCAGCAGTCCACCGCGGGACTCCTATAATTCACCCCTCCACTTT.

This clonotype was counted ten times or more. V gene TRBV24-1 combines with J gene TRBJ2-7; D assignment may be TRBD1 or TRBD2 (6 bases each). The CDR3 is 18 residues long. V lost 0 bases to trimming and J lost 4 bases, with 21 bases between them. CDR1 is KGHDR, CDR2 SFDVKD, per germline. CDR3 nucleotides: TGTGCCACCAGTGATTTGCGACCCCGGGCCCGGGGGCTTTACGAGCAGTACTTC. The encoded protein is CATSDLRPRARGLYEQYF.

This clonotype was counted a single time. V usage is TRBV2 and J usage is TRBJ2-3; the match to TRBD2 covers 14 bases. The CDR3 totals 19 residues. Germline values: CDR1 SNHLY, CDR2 FYNNEI. The J segment lost 5 bases and the V segment lost 8 bases, leaving 18 bases of the junction unmatched. The CDR3 sequence is CASYDRTSGRPRVRDTQYF. CDR3 DNA sequence: TGTGCCAGCTACGACAGGACTAGCGGGAGGCCCCGAGTGAGAGATACGCAGTATTTT.

The chain joins TRBV7-9 to TRBJ1-1; no clear D gene. This CDR3 comprises 13 residues. The germline CDR1 and CDR2 sequences are SEHNR and FQNEAQ (reference sequence). Trimming cost V 8 bases and J 2 bases, with 12 bases left between them. This CDR3 is CASPSLDNTEAFF. In DNA form, the CDR3 reads TGTGCCAGCCCTTCCCTGGATAACACTGAAGCTTTCTTT.

This clonotype was seen more than once but under ten times. The rearrangement joins TRBV6-5 to TRBJ2-2; the D is unclear. Germline V gene lookup returns CDR1 MNHEY and CDR2 SVGAGI. Trimming pared 6 bases from V and 5 bases from J, leaving 22 bases between. The CDR3 extends over 17 amino acids. CDR3 in amino acids: CASSPGLTPYRTGELFF. The DNA for the CDR3 is TGTGCCAGCAGCCCGGGTTTAACCCCCTATCGGACCGGGGAGCTGTTTTTT.

Only a few counts were recorded for this clonotype. The chain has TRBV7-9 and TRBJ2-1, with D perhaps assigned TRBD1 or TRBD2 (5 bases each). The CDR3 is 14 residues long. V gave up 0 bases and J gave up 4 bases, with 7 bases separating them. The germline V gene has CDR1 SEHNR and CDR2 FQNEAQ (reference sequence). For the CDR3, the DNA is TGTGCCAGCAGCTTAGCGGGGGTTTACAATGAGCAGTTCTTC. Translation gives CASSLAGVYNEQFF.

This clonotype was found a few times. V is TRBV6-7 and J is TRBJ2-3; tentative D call: TRBD1 (6 bases). TRBV6-7 has ORF status, its function being uncertain. The CDR3 is 14 amino acids. Trimming stripped 2 bases from V and 4 bases from J, with 10 bases between. The CDR3 sequence: CASSYGGSSDTQYF. In DNA form, the CDR3 reads TGTGCCAGCAGTTACGGGGGCTCGTCAGATACGCAGTATTTT.

V is TRBV7-6 and J is TRBJ2-2, with D hard to call. V dropped 8 bases and J dropped 6 bases, with 10 bases sitting between them. The CDR3 extends over 12 amino acids. Germline V lookup: CDR1 SGHVS, CDR2 FNYEAQ. This CDR3 is CASALRSGELFF. CDR3 sequence (DNA): TGTGCCAGCGCCCTAAGGTCCGGGGAGCTGTTTTTT.

The chain is built from TRBV4-1 and TRBJ1-5; no clear D gene. This CDR3 is built from 14 residues. Germline V gene data show CDR1 as MGHRA and CDR2 as YSYEKL. The germline V and J ends were trimmed by 3 bases and 5 bases, with 11 bases remaining between them. The CDR3 loop reads CASSQQFRYQPQHF. The CDR3 nucleotides are TGCGCCAGCAGCCAGCAATTTCGGTATCAGCCCCAGCATTTT.

The chain carries TRBV7-9 and TRBJ1-4, with D hard to call. This CDR3 has 17 residues. The V and J ends lost 5 bases and 0 bases respectively, with 16 bases between them. Germline lookup yields CDR1 SEHNR and CDR2 FQNEAQ (reference sequence). The CDR3 protein is CASSSGRSSATNEKLFF. The CDR3 DNA is TGTGCCAGCAGCAGCGGACGTTCCTCTGCAACTAATGAAAAACTGTTTTTT.

This clonotype has a count of ten or more. The DNA of the CDR3 is TGTGCCAGCAGCTTTATCGGGAGCGAACAACTTTCCTACGAGCAGTACTTC. Its translation: CASSFIGSEQLSYEQYF. The chain combines TRBV7-2 with TRBJ2-7; D may be TRBD2 (6 bases). Trimming cost V 3 bases and J 1 base, with 19 bases left between them. The germline CDR1 and CDR2 sequences are SGHTA and FQGNSA. CDR3 length: 17 residues. Filled out from reference TRBV7-2 and TRBJ2-7, the complete variable domain reads GAGVSQSPSNKVTEKGKDVELRCDPISGHTALYWYRQSLGQGLEFLIYFQGNSAPDKSGLPSDRFSAERTGGSVSTLTIQRTQQEDSAVYLCASSFIGSEQLSYEQYFGPGTRLTVT.

This clonotype was detected many times. This sequence joins TRBV7-6 and TRBJ2-1; 8 bases match TRBD2. The CDR3 is 15 residues long. Germline loops: CDR1 SGHVS, CDR2 FNYEAQ. Germline trimming cut 5 bases from V and 6 bases from J; bases unmatched to any gene: 9. Written as DNA, the CDR3 is TGTGCCAGCAGCGACGCGGGAGGCCCCACCAATGAGCAGTTCTTC. Protein sequence: CASSDAGGPTNEQFF.

This clonotype is medium-sized by share. The chain links TRBV4-1 to TRBJ2-1, with D perhaps TRBD2 (6 bases). V was pared by 0 bases and J by 3 bases, with 15 bases between. CDR3 length equals 17 residues. The V gene's germline CDR1 is MGHRA and CDR2 YSYEKL. DNA of the CDR3: TGCGCCAGCAGCCAAGACCGAACGGACTACAACTACAATGAGCAGTTCTTC. This encodes CASSQDRTDYNYNEQFF.

This chain uses TRBV11-3 with TRBJ2-1, with a possible D match to TRBD2 (7 bases). The V end lost 9 bases, the J end lost 7 bases, and 13 bases lay between the germline ends. CDR1 is SGHNT, CDR2 YENEEA, per germline. This CDR3 is built from 12 residues. CDR3 loop: CASGGGANEQFF. The CDR3 DNA is TGTGCCAGTGGGGGGGGGGCGAATGAGCAGTTCTTC.